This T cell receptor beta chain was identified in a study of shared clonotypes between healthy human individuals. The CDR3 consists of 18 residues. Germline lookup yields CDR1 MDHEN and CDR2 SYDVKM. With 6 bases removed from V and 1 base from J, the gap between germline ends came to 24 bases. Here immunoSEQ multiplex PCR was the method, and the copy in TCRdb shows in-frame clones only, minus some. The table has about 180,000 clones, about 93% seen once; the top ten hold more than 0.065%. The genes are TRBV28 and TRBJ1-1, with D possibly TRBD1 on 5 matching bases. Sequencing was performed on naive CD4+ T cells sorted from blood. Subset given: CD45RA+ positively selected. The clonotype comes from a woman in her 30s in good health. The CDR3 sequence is CASRLHFGTSGGNTEAFF. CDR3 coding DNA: TGTGCCAGCAGGTTGCATTTTGGGACTTCGGGGGGGAACACTGAAGCTTTCTTT.